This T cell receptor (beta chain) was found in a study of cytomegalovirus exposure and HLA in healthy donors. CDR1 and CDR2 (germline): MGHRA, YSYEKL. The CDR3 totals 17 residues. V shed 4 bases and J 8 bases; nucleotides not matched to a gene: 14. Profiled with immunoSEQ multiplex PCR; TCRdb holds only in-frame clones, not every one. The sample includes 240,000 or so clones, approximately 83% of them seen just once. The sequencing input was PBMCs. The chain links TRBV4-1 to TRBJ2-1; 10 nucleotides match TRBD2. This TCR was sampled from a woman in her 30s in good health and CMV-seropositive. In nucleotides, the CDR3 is TGCGCCAGCAGCCCAAGAAAAGGACCTAGCGGGAGACATGAGCAGTTCTTC. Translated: CASSPRKGPSGRHEQFF.